Listed below are T cell receptor beta chains from one sample, sequenced in a study of T cell repertoires in cytomegalovirus infection. These receptors are not linked to any known antigen. TCRdb passed the reads through MiXCR, listing each CDR3 protein once. The sample contains 450,000 to 600,000 distinct CDR3 sequences, 30% to 40% of which appear only once. The input for sequencing was cultured PBMCs, taken from culture after CMV antigen stimulation. Receptors originate from a human donor in good health (CMV status not recorded). Some clones in this sample may be carry-over from other donors' samples. CDR3s include the opening cysteine and the closing phenylalanine or tryptophan. Fields, in order: V gene, D gene, clone size, J gene, CDR3 length, CDR3 DNA, CDR3 protein. A D gene is named only where the DNA matches it firmly. Clone size is shown for a subset of rows, as once, few, many or a class of expanded clone.

TRBV11-2	TRBD2	NA	TRBJ2-1	17	TGTGCCAGCAGCTTGAGGACTAGCCGACTCCACTACAATGAGCAGTTCTTC	CASSLRTSRLHYNEQFF
TRBV5-1	NA	few	TRBJ2-6	13	TGCGCCAGCAGCCCCGACCGGGCCAACGTCCTGACTTTC	CASSPDRANVLTF
TRBV29-1	TRBD2	NA	TRBJ2-1	15	TGCAGCGTCGCTCCCGGGACTAGCGTCAGGAATGAGCAGTTCTTC	CSVAPGTSVRNEQFF
TRBV24-1	TRBD2	NA	TRBJ2-1	17	TGTGCCACCAGTGATTTGCGGTCTAGCGGGAGGCCCGGTGAGCAGTTCTTC	CATSDLRSSGRPGEQFF
TRBV28	NA	NA	TRBJ1-5	17	TGTGCCAGCAGTTTCCGTCCCTTTTGGGGGAGCAATCAGCCCCAGCATTTT	CASSFRPFWGSNQPQHF
TRBV12-3/TRBV12-4	TRBD2	NA	TRBJ2-1	14	TGTGCCAGCACCCTTAGCGGGCCTTACAATGAGCAGTTCTTC	CASTLSGPYNEQFF
TRBV19	NA	NA	TRBJ1-3	13	TGTGCCACCACCGGGACGGAAAGAAACACCATATATTTT	CATTGTERNTIYF
TRBV5-1	NA	NA	TRBJ2-3	14	TGCGCCAGCAGCTTGGCCGTGGGTACGGCTACGCAGTATTTT	CASSLAVGTATQYF
TRBV7-2	NA	NA	TRBJ1-1	13	TGTGCCAGTATTTTAGTAGGGCCCACTGAAGCTTTCTTT	CASILVGPTEAFF
TRBV7-2	NA	many	TRBJ2-5	14	TGTGCCAGCAGCCCTCGTCGAGATCAAGAGACCCAGTACTTC	CASSPRRDQETQYF
TRBV6-2/TRBV6-3	NA	few	TRBJ2-1	12	TGTGCCAGCAGAGAAACGGCTCACGAGCAGTTCTTC	CASRETAHEQFF
TRBV6-1	NA	few	TRBJ2-3	12	TGTGCCAGCAGACAGGGACCAGATACGCAGTATTTT	CASRQGPDTQYF
TRBV30	TRBD1	NA	TRBJ2-7	15	TGTGCCTGGAGTGTACCGAGGGGGCGTGCGTACGAGCAGTACTTC	CAWSVPRGRAYEQYF
TRBV4-1	NA	NA	TRBJ2-1	14	TGTGCCAGCAGCCAAGAACACGATTACAATGAGCAGTTCTTC	CASSQEHDYNEQFF
TRBV27	NA	few	TRBJ2-7	12	TGTGCCAGCAGTTTATATGGAGACGAGCAGTACTTC	CASSLYGDEQYF
TRBV6-2/TRBV6-3	TRBD2	NA	TRBJ2-1	15	TGTGCCAGCAGCGACGGCCCGGGAGGGGAGGATGAGCAGTTCTTC	CASSDGPGGEDEQFF
TRBV7-2	NA	many	TRBJ2-4	13	TGTGCCAGCAGCTTTTCGCTGGGTGACATTCAGTACTTC	CASSFSLGDIQYF
TRBV12-3/TRBV12-4	TRBD2	NA	TRBJ2-1	17	TGTGCCAGCAGTTTAGATGTGTGGTCTAGCGGGTACACTGAGCAGTTCTTC	CASSLDVWSSGYTEQFF
TRBV18	NA	NA	TRBJ1-1	16	TGTGCCAGCTCACCACAGTTGGGGGTCAAGGACACTGAAGCTTTCTTT	CASSPQLGVKDTEAFF
TRBV5-5	NA	NA	TRBJ1-4	13	TGTGCCAGCAGCTTGGTCCTTAATGAAAAACTGTTTTTT	CASSLVLNEKLFF
TRBV7-2	TRBD1	few	TRBJ1-1	12	TGTGCCAGCAGCTTCTCGACAGGGGCGTCTTTCTTT	CASSFSTGASFF
TRBV27	NA	NA	TRBJ2-4	14	TGTGCCAGCGCGATGGAGGGGCTTGTGGACATTCAGTACTTC	CASAMEGLVDIQYF
TRBV7-2	NA	NA	TRBJ2-3	14	TGTGCCAGCAGCTCCGGAGTTAGGACAGATACGCAGTATTTT	CASSSGVRTDTQYF
TRBV7-2	TRBD1	NA	TRBJ2-7	13	TGTGCCAGCAGCTCCCGGGACAGATACGAGCAGTACTTC	CASSSRDRYEQYF
TRBV7-6	NA	once	TRBJ1-5	14	TGTGCCAGCAGCTTAGGGTTCACGTATCAGCCCCAGCATTTT	CASSLGFTYQPQHF
TRBV7-2	NA	NA	TRBJ2-7	12	TGTGCCAGCAGCTCGACGAACTACGAGCAGTACTTC	CASSSTNYEQYF
TRBV7-2	TRBD1	many	TRBJ2-5	16	TGTGCCAGCAGCTTAGTAGGCAGGGGGCCTGAGGAGACCCAGTACTTC	CASSLVGRGPEETQYF
TRBV7-6	TRBD1	many	TRBJ1-1	13	TGTGCCAGCAGTCGGACAGGAGGCACTGAAGCTTTCTTT	CASSRTGGTEAFF
TRBV7-2	NA	NA	TRBJ1-4	16	TGTGCCAGCAGCTCGGGCGGGAGGGCAACTAATGAAAAACTGTTTTTT	CASSSGGRATNEKLFF
TRBV19	TRBD1	NA	TRBJ1-5	14	TGTGCGAGTAAAGCGGGACAGGGCAATCAGCCCCAGCATTTT	CASKAGQGNQPQHF
TRBV6-2/TRBV6-3	TRBD2	few	TRBJ2-1	13	TGTGCCAGCGGCAGAGCGGGAGTTAGGGAGCAGTTCTTC	CASGRAGVREQFF
TRBV7-2	NA	NA	TRBJ1-1	11	TGTGCCAGCAGCTGGTACACTGAAGCTTTCTTT	CASSWYTEAFF
TRBV19	TRBD2	NA	TRBJ2-1	20	TGTGCCAGTAGTATAAGGTTGGGACTAGCGGTCCTCAGCTCCTACAATGAGCAGTTCTTC	CASSIRLGLAVLSSYNEQFF
TRBV6-2/TRBV6-3	TRBD2	NA	TRBJ2-1	18	TGTGCCAGCAATCGACTAGCGGGAGGGCCCCAACTCTACAATGAGCAGTTCTTC	CASNRLAGGPQLYNEQFF
TRBV19	NA	few	TRBJ2-1	19	TGTGCCAGTAGTCTCAGCGCGAGACTGGGGGCCTTAAGGTACAATGAGCAGTTCTTC	CASSLSARLGALRYNEQFF
TRBV27	NA	NA	TRBJ2-7	13	TGTGCCAGCAGGTGGAGGGAAAGCTACGAGCAGTACTTC	CASRWRESYEQYF
TRBV7-3	TRBD2	few	TRBJ2-3	15	TGTGCCAGCAGCTCAACTAGCGGTCCCACAGATACGCAGTATTTT	CASSSTSGPTDTQYF
TRBV12-3/TRBV12-4	NA	NA	TRBJ1-5	14	TGTGCCAGCAGTTTGAGCCTTAGCAATCAGCCCCAGCATTTT	CASSLSLSNQPQHF
TRBV18	TRBD2	few	TRBJ2-3	15	TGTGCCAGCAGCCCCCCCGGGAGGGGCACAGATACGCAGTATTTT	CASSPPGRGTDTQYF
TRBV7-2	TRBD2	few	TRBJ2-5	17	TGTGCCAGCAGCTTAATGGCTAGCGGGAGAGGTACAGAGACCCAGTACTTC	CASSLMASGRGTETQYF
TRBV7-2	TRBD2	NA	TRBJ2-1	15	TGTGCCAGCAGCGAGGGACTACCCGTAATCCGTGAGCAGTTCTTC	CASSEGLPVIREQFF
TRBV27	TRBD1	NA	TRBJ2-2	20	TGTGCCAGCAGTTTATACACATATACCCCGGGACAGGGGGCAACCGGGGAGCTGTTTTTT	CASSLYTYTPGQGATGELFF
TRBV5-1	TRBD2	few	TRBJ2-3	17	TGCGCCAGCAGCTTGGCCAGCGGGGGGCTTAACACAGATACGCAGTATTTT	CASSLASGGLNTDTQYF
TRBV7-8	NA	few	TRBJ1-2	14	TGTGCCAGCAGCTTAGCGGAACAGCGTTATGGCTACACCTTC	CASSLAEQRYGYTF
TRBV19	TRBD1	NA	TRBJ1-6	14	TGTGCCAGTACCAGAGGGGGCGCGAATTCACCCCTCCACTTT	CASTRGGANSPLHF
TRBV11-2	NA	NA	TRBJ2-3	15	TGTGCCAGCAGATCCGGGACGGGAAGCACAGATACGCAGTATTTT	CASRSGTGSTDTQYF
TRBV24-1	NA	many	TRBJ1-2	16	TGTGCCACCAGTGAATCCGGGACTCCTCGGGGCTATGGCTACACCTTC	CATSESGTPRGYGYTF
TRBV19	NA	few	TRBJ2-5	13	TGTGCCAGTAGTCCCAGGTGGCAAGAGACCCAGTACTTC	CASSPRWQETQYF
TRBV7-2	NA	few	TRBJ2-2	13	TGTGCCAGCAGTCGGACTGTGGTAGGGGAGCTGTTTTTT	CASSRTVVGELFF
TRBV12-3/TRBV12-4	NA	NA	TRBJ2-1	15	TGTGCCAGCACCTTCGGGTCTAGCAGGTACAATGAGCAGTTCTTC	CASTFGSSRYNEQFF
TRBV5-1	NA	NA	TRBJ2-3	15	TGCGCCAGCAGCTTAGGCTCCTTCGGATCAGATACGCAGTATTTT	CASSLGSFGSDTQYF
TRBV7-2	NA	NA	TRBJ2-3	14	TGTGCCAGCAGCACCGACAGGTACACAGATACGCAGTATTTT	CASSTDRYTDTQYF
TRBV7-9	NA	few	TRBJ1-1	17	TGTGCCAGCACCGATCAGGCGGTCAGGGGTTGGAACACTGAAGCTTTCTTT	CASTDQAVRGWNTEAFF
TRBV5-1	NA	NA	TRBJ1-2	13	TGCGCCAGCAGCGATGACGGGAACTATGGCTACACCTTC	CASSDDGNYGYTF
TRBV28	NA	NA	TRBJ1-1	14	TGTGCCAGCAGTCCCGGGTGGGTTAGCACTGAAGCTTTCTTT	CASSPGWVSTEAFF